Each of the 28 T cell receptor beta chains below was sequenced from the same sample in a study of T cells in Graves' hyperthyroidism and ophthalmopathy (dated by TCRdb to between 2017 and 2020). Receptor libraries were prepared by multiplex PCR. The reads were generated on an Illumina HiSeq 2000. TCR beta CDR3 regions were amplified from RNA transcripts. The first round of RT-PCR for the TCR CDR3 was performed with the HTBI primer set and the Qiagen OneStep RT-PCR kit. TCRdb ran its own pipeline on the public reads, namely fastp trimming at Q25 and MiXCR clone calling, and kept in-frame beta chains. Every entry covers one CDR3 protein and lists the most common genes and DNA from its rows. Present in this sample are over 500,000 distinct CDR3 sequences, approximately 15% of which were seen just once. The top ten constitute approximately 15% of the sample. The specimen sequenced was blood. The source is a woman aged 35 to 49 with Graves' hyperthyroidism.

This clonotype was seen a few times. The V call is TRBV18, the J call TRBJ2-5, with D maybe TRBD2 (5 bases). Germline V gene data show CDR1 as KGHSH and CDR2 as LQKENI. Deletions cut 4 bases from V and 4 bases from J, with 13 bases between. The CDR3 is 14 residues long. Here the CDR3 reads CASSQRTSSETQYF. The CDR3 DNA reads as TGTGCCAGCTCACAAAGGACTTCGTCAGAGACCCAGTACTTC.

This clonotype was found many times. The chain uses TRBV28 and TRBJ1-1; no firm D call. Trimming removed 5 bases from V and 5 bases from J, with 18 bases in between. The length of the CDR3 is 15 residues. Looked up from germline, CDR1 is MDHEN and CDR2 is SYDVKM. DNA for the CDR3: TGTGCCAGCAGTCCCTCGGGGTTGAAGGGTACTGAAGCTTTCTTT. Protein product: CASSPSGLKGTEAFF.

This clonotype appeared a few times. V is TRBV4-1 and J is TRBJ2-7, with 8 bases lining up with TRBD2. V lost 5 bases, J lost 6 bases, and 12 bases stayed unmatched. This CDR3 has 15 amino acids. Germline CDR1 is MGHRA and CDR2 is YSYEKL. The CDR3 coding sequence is TGCGCCAGCAGCGATCGCACGGGAGGGCCTAGCGAGCAGTACTTC. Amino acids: CASSDRTGGPSEQYF.

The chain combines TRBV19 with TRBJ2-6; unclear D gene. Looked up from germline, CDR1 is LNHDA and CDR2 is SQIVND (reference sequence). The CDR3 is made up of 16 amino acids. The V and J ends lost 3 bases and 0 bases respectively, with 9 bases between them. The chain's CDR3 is CASSIYGSSGANVLTF. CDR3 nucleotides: TGTGCCAGTAGTATTTACGGATCCTCTGGGGCCAACGTCCTGACTTTC.

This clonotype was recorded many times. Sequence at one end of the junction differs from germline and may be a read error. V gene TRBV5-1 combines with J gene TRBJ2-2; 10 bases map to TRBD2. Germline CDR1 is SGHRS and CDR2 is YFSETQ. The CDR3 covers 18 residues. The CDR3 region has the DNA TGCGCCAGCAGCTTGGAGGGACTAGCGTCTACGAACGCCGGGGAGCTGTTTTTT. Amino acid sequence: CASSLEGLASTNAGELFF.

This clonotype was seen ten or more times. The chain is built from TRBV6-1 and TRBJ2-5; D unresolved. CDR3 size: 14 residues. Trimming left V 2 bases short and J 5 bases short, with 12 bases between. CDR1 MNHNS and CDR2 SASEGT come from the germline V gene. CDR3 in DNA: TGTGCCAGCAGTGAATGGGGTAATGAGGAGACCCAGTACTTC. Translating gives CASSEWGNEETQYF.

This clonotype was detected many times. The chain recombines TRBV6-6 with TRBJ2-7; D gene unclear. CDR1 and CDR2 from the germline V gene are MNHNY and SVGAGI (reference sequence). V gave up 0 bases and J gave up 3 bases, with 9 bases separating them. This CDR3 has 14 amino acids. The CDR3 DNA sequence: TGTGCCAGCAGTTACTCGAATGGAGTCTACGAGCAGTACTTC. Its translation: CASSYSNGVYEQYF.

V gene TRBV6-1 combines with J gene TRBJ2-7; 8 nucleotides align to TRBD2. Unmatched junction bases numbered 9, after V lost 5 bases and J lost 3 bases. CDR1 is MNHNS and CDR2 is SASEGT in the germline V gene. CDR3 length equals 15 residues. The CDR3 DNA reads TGTGCCAGCAGTCGAGGAGCGGGAGTTGGCTACGAGCAGTACTTC. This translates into CASSRGAGVGYEQYF.

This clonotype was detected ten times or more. The CDR3 reads CSARVGGTHTEAFF. DNA for the CDR3: TGCAGTGCTAGAGTGGGAGGGACTCACACTGAAGCTTTCTTT. The chain is built from TRBV20-1 and TRBJ1-1; maybe TRBD1 (5 bases). The CDR3 spans 14 residues. V lost 1 base, J lost 3 bases, and 12 bases lay in between. Germline loops: CDR1 DFQATT, CDR2 SNEGSKA (reference sequence).

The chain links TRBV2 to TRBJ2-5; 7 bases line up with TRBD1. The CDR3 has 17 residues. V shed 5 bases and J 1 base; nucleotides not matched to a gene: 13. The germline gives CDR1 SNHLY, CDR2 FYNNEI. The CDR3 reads CASSYSRQGRSQETQYF. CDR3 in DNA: TGTGCCAGCAGTTACTCCCGACAGGGAAGGAGCCAAGAGACCCAGTACTTC.

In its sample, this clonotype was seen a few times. The CDR3 region is CSASQGNTGELFF. In DNA, the CDR3 is TGCAGTGCTAGCCAGGGAAACACCGGGGAGCTGTTTTTT. The chain carries TRBV20-1 and TRBJ2-2; tentatively, D is TRBD1 (5 bases). With 3 bases removed from V and 2 bases from J, the gap between germline ends came to 7 bases. This CDR3 contains 13 residues. Looked up from germline, CDR1 is DFQATT and CDR2 is SNEGSKA (reference sequence).

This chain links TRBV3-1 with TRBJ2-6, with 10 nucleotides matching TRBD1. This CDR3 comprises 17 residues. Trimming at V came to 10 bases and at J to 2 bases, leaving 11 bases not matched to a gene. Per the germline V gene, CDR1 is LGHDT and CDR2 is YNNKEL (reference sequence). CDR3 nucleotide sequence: TGTGCCACCACAACGGCCGGGACAGGGGCTGGGGCCAACGTCCTGACTTTC. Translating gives CATTTAGTGAGANVLTF.

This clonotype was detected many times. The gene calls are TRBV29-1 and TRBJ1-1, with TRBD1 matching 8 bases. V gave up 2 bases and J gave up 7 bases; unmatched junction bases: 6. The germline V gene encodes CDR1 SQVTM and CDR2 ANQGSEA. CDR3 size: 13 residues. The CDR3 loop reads CSVEQGARGEAFF. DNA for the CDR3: TGCAGCGTTGAACAGGGGGCGAGAGGTGAAGCTTTCTTT.

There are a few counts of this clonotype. CDR3 nucleotide sequence: TGTGCCAGCAGCTTAGCGTCAGGGAGCTCCTATAATTCACCCCTCCACTTT. It specifies CASSLASGSSYNSPLHF. The rearrangement uses TRBV7-9 and TRBJ1-6; tentatively, D is TRBD1 (5 bases). This CDR3 has 17 amino acids. CDR1 is SEHNR and CDR2 is FQNEAQ in the germline V gene (reference sequence). The ends were cut back, 0 bases at V and 0 bases at J, with 9 bases in the middle.

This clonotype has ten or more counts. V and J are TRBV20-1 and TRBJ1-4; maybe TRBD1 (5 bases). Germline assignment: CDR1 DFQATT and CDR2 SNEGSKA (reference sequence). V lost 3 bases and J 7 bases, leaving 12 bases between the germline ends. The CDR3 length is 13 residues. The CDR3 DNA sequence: TGCAGTGCTAGTGACAGTCAGGGTGAAAAACTGTTTTTT. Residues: CSASDSQGEKLFF.

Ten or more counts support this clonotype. The CDR3: CASNPAGDENEQFF. The CDR3 coding sequence is TGTGCCAGCAATCCGGCGGGGGATGAGAATGAGCAGTTCTTC. The chain employs TRBV7-9 and TRBJ2-1, with TRBD2 matching over 7 bases. Per germline, CDR1 SEHNR and CDR2 FQNEAQ (reference sequence). The V and J ends lost 7 bases and 7 bases, in that order; junction bases with no gene match: 10. This CDR3 has 14 residues.

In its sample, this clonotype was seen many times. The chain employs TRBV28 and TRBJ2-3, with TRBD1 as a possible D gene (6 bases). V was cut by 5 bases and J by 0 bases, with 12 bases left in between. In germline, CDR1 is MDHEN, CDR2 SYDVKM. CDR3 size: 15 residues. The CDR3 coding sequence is TGTGCCAGCAGTCCCGGGACATTCAGCACAGATACGCAGTATTTT. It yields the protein CASSPGTFSTDTQYF. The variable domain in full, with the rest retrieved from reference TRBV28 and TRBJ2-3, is DVKVTQSSRYLVKRTGEKVFLECVQDMDHENMFWYRQDPGLGLRLIYFSYDVKMKEKGDIPEGYSVSREKKERFSLILESASTNQTSMYLCASSPGTFSTDTQYFGPGTRLTVL.

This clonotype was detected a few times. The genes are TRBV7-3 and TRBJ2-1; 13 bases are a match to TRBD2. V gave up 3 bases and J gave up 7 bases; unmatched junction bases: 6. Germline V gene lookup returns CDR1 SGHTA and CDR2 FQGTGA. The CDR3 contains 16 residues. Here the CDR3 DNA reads TGTGCCAGCAGCTTGCGGACTAGCGGGAGAGGTAATGAGCAGTTCTTC. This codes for CASSLRTSGRGNEQFF.

The CDR3 bases are TGTGCCAGCAGCCCCCTGGCGGGGGGTTCTGGGGCCAACGTCCTGACTTTC. This sequence encodes CASSPLAGGSGANVLTF. The J gene is TRBJ2-6, the V gene TRBV7-3; the match to TRBD2 covers 8 bases. There are 17 residues in the CDR3. Looked up from germline, CDR1 is SGHTA and CDR2 is FQGTGA. The J segment lost 1 base and the V segment lost 5 bases, leaving 7 bases of the junction unmatched.

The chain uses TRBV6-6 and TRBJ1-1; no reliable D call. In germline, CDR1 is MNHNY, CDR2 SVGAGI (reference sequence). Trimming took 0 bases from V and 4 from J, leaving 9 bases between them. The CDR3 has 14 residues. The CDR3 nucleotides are TGTGCCAGCAGTTACTCTGGCCGCGGCACTGAAGCTTTCTTT. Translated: CASSYSGRGTEAFF.

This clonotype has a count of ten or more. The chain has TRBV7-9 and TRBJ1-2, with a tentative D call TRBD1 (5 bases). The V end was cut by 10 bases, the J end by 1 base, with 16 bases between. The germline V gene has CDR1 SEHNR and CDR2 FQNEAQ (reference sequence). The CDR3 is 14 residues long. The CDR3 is CAIPVRGSNYGYTF. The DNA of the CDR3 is TGTGCCATCCCGGTCCGGGGCAGTAACTATGGCTACACCTTC.

The CDR3 loop is CATSDLDSGASYNEQFF. DNA of the CDR3: TGTGCCACCAGTGATTTGGATAGCGGGGCTTCCTACAATGAGCAGTTCTTC. V gene TRBV24-1 combines with J gene TRBJ2-1, with TRBD2 identical over 8 bases. This CDR3 has 17 amino acids. V shed 0 bases and J 1 base; nucleotides not matched to a gene: 4. Germline assignment: CDR1 KGHDR and CDR2 SFDVKD.

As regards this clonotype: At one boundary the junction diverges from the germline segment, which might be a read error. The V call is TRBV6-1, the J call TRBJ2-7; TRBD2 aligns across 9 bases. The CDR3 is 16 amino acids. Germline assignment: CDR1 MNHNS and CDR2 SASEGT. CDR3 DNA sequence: TGTGCCAGCAGCAGTATAGCGGGAGAGGTGGTTTACGAGCGGTACTTC. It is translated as CASSSIAGEVVYERYF.

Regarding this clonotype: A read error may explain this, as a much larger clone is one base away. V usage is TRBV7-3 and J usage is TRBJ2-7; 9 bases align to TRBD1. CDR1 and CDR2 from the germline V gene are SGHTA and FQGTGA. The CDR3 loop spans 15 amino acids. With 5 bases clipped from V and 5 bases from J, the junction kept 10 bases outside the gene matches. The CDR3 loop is CASSQAGTGFHEQYF. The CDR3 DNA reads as TGTGCCAGCAGCCAGGCCGGGACAGGGTTCCACGAGCAGTACTTC. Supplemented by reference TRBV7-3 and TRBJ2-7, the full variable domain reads GAGVSQTPSNKVTEKGKYVELRCDPISGHTALYWYRQSLGQGPEFLIYFQGTGAADDSGLPNDRFFAVRPEGSVSTLKIQRTERGDSAVYLCASSQAGTGFHEQYFGPGTRLTVT.

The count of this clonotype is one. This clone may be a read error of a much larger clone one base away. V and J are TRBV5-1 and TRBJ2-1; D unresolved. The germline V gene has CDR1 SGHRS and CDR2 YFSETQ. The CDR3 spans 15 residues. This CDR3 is CASSLHLSSYNGQFF. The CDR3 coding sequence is TGCGCCAGCAGCTTACACCTGAGCTCCTACAATGGGCAGTTCTTC.

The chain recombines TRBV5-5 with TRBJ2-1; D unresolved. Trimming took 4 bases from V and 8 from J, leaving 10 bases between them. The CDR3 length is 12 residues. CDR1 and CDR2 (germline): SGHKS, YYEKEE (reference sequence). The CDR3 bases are TGTGCCAGCAGCAAGGCCTGGGATGAGCAGTTCTTC. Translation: CASSKAWDEQFF.

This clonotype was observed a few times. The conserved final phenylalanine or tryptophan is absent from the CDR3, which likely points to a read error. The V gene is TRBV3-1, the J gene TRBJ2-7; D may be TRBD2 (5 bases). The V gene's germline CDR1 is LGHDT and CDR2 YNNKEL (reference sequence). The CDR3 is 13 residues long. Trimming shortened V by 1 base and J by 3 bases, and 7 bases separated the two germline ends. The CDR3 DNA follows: TGTGCCAGCAGCCAAGCAAGCGGCTACGAGCAGTACCTC. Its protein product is CASSQASGYEQYL.

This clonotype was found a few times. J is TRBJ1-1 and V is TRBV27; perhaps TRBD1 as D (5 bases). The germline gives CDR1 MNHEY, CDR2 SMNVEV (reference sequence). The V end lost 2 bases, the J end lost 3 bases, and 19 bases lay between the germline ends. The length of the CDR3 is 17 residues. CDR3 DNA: TGTGCCAGCAGTTTAAGAGCCCTGGGTATGGGGGACACTGAAGCTTTCTTT. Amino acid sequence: CASSLRALGMGDTEAFF.